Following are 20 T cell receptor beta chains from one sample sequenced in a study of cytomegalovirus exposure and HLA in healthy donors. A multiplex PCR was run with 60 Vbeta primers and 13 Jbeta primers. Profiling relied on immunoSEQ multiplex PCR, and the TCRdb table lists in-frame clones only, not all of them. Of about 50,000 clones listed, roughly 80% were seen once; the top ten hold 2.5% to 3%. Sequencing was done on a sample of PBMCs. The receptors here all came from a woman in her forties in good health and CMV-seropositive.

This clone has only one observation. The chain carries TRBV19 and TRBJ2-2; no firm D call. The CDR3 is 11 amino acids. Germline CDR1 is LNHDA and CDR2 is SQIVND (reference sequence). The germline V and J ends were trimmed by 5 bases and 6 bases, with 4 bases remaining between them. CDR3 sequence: CASSRAGELFF. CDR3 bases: TGTGCCAGTAGTCGGGCCGGGGAGCTGTTTTTT.

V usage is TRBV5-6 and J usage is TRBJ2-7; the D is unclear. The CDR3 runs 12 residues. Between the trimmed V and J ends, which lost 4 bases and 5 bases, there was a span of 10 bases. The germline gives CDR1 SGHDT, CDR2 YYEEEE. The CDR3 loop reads CASSPGQNEQYF. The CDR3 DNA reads TGTGCCAGCAGCCCTGGCCAGAACGAGCAGTACTTC.

CDR3 nucleotides: TGTGCCAGCAGCCAGGACAGAGTTCAGCCCCAGCATTTT. It is translated as CASSQDRVQPQHF. The V gene is TRBV14, the J gene TRBJ1-5, with D possibly being TRBD1 (6 bases). Looked up from germline, CDR1 is SGHDN and CDR2 is FVKESK. The ends were cut back, 3 bases at V and 6 bases at J, with 9 bases in the middle. This CDR3 contains 13 residues. Full variable domain (outside the CDR3, taken from reference TRBV14 and TRBJ1-5): EAGVTQFPSHSVIEKGQTVTLRCDPISGHDNLYWYRRVMGKEIKFLLHFVKESKQDESGMPNNRFLAERTGGTYSTLKVQPAELEDSGVYFCASSQDRVQPQHFGDGTRLSIL.

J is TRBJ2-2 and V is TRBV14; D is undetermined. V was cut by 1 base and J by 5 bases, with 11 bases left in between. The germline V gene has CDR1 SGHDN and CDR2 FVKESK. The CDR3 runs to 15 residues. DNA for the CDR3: TGTGCCAGCAGCCAAGCCGCGATTTTTACCGGGGAGCTGTTTTTT. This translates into CASSQAAIFTGELFF. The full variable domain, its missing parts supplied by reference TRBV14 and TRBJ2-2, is EAGVTQFPSHSVIEKGQTVTLRCDPISGHDNLYWYRRVMGKEIKFLLHFVKESKQDESGMPNNRFLAERTGGTYSTLKVQPAELEDSGVYFCASSQAAIFTGELFFGEGSRLTVL.

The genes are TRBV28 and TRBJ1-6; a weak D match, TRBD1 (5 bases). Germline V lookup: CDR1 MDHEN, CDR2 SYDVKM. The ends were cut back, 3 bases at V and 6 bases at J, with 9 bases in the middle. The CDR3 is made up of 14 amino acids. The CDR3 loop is CASSFPGLNSPLHF. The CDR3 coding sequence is TGTGCCAGCAGTTTTCCGGGACTTAATTCACCCCTCCACTTT.

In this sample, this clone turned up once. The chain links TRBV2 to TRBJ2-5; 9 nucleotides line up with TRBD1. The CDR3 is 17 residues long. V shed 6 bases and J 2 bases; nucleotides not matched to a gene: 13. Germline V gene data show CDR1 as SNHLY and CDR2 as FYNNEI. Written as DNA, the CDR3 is TGTGCCAGCAGACACCACCGGGACAGGGACCCTCAAGAGACCCAGTACTTC. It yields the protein CASRHHRDRDPQETQYF.

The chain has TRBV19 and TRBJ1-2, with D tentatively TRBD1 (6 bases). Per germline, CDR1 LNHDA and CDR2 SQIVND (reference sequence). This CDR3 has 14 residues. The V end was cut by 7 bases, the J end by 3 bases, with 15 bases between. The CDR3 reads CASTKTGPYYGYTF. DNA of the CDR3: TGTGCCAGTACCAAGACAGGCCCCTACTATGGCTACACCTTC.

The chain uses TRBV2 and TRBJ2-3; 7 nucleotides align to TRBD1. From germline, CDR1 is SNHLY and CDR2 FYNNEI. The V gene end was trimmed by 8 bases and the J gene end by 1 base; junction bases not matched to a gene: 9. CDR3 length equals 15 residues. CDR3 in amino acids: CASLSGQGGTDTQYF. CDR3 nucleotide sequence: TGTGCCAGCCTTTCGGGGCAGGGGGGCACAGATACGCAGTATTTT.

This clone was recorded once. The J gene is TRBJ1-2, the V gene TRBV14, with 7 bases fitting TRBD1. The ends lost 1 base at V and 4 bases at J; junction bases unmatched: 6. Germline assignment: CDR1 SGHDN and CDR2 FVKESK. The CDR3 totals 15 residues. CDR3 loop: CASSQVDAGGYGYTF. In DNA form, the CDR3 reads TGTGCCAGCAGCCAAGTGGATGCAGGGGGCTATGGCTACACCTTC.

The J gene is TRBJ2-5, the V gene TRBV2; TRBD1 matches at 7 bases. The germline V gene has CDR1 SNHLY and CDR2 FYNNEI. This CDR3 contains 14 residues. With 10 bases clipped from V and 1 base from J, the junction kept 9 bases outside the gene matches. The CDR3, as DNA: TGTGCCACCCAAAGAGGGGGCACCCAAGAGACCCAGTACTTC. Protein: CATQRGGTQETQYF.

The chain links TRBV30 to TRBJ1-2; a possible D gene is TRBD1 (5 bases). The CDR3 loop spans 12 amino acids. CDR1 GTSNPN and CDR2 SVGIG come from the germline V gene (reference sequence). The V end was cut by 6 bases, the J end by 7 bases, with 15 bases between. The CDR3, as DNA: TGTGCCTGCTCCCGGGGGTTGCGTGGCTACACCTTC. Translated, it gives CACSRGLRGYTF.

The CDR3 region is CASSEGGAFDGYTF. CDR3 DNA: TGTGCCAGCAGTGAAGGGGGAGCCTTCGACGGCTACACCTTC. The chain couples TRBV6-1 to TRBJ1-2, with D unclear. CDR3 length equals 14 residues. With 1 base removed from V and 8 bases from J, the gap between germline ends came to 14 bases. Germline V gene lookup returns CDR1 MNHNS and CDR2 SASEGT.

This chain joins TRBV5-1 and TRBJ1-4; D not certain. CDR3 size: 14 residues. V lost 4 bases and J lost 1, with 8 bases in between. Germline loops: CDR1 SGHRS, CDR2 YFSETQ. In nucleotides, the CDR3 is TGCGCCAGCAGCACGTTAGAAACTAATGAAAAACTGTTTTTT. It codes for CASSTLETNEKLFF.

CDR3 in DNA: TGTGCCAGCAGTCGACAGGGGATTAATCCCTACGAGCAGTACTTC. Its translation: CASSRQGINPYEQYF. This chain links TRBV27 with TRBJ2-7; 8 bases agree with TRBD1. After removal of 5 bases from V and 2 bases from J, the junction contained 8 bases not matched to a gene. The germline gives CDR1 MNHEY, CDR2 SMNVEV (reference sequence). This CDR3 region has 15 residues.

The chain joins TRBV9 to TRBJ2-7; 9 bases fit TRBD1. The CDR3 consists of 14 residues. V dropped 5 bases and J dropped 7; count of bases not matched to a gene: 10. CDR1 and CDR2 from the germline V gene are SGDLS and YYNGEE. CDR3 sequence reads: CASSGPGQGREQYF. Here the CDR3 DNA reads TGTGCCAGCAGTGGTCCGGGACAGGGCCGGGAGCAGTACTTC. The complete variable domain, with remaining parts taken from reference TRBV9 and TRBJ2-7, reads DSGVTQTPKHLITATGQRVTLRCSPRSGDLSVYWYQQSLDQGLQFLIQYYNGEERAKGNILERFSAQQFPDLHSELNLSSLELGDSALYFCASSGPGQGREQYFGPGTRLTVT.

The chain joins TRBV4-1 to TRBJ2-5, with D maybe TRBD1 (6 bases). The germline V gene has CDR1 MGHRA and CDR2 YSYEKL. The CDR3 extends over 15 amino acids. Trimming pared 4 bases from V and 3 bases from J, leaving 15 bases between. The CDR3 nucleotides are TGCGCCAGCAGCCGCCAGGACAGCATTAAAGAGACCCAGTACTTC. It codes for CASSRQDSIKETQYF.

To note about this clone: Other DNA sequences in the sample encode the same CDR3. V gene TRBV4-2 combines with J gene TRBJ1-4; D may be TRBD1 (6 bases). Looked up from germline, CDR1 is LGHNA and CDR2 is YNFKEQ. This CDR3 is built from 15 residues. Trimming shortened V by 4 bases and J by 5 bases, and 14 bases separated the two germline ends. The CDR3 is CASSLEQGGNEKLFF. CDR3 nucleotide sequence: TGTGCCAGCAGCCTGGAACAGGGAGGGAATGAAAAACTGTTTTTT.

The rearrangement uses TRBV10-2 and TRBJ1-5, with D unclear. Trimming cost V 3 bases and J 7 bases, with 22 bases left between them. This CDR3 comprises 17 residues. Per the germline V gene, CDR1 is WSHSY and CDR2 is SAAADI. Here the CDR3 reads CASSDARTMRREQPQHF. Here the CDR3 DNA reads TGCGCCAGCAGTGATGCCCGGACTATGCGAAGGGAGCAGCCCCAGCATTTT.

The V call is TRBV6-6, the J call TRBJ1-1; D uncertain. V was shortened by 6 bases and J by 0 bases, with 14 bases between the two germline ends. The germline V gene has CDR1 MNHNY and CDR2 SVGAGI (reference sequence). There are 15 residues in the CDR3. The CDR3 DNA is TGTGCCAGCAGCGACTATAAACGTATGAACACTGAAGCTTTCTTT. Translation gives CASSDYKRMNTEAFF.

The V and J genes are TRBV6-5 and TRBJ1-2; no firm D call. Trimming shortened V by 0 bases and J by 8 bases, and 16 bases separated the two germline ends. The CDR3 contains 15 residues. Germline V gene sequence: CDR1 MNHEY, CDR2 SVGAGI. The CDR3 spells CASSYSMGRSRGYTF. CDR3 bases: TGTGCCAGCAGTTACTCGATGGGCAGGTCTCGGGGCTACACCTTC.